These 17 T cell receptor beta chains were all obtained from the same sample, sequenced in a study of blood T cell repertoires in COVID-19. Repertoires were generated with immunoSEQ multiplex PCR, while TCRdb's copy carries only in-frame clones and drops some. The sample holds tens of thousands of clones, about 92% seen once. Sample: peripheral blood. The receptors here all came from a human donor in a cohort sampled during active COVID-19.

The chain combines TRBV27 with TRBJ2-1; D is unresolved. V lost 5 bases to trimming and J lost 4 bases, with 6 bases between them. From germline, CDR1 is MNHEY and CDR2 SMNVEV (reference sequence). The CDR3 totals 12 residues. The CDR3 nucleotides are TGTGCCAGCAGTGGGCGATACAATGAGCAGTTCTTC. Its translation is CASSGRYNEQFF.

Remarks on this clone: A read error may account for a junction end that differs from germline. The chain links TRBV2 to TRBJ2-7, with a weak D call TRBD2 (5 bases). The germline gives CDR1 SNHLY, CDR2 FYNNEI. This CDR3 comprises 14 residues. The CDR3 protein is CASREVPIRGEQYF. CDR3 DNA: TGTGCCAGCAGAGAAGTTCCTATTCGGGGCGAGCAGTACTTC.

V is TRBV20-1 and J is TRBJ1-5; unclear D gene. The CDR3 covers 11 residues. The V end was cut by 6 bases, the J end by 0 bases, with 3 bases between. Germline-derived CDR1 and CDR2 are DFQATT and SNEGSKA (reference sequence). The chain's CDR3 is CSARSNQPQHF. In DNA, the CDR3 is TGCAGTGCCCGTAGCAATCAGCCCCAGCATTTT.

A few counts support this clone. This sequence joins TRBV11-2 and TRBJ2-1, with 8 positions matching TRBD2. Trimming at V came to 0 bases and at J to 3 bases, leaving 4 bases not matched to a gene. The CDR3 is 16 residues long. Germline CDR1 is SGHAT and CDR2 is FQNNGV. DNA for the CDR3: TGTGCCAGCAGCTTAGAGCCGCGGGAGGACTACAATGAGCAGTTCTTC. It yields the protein CASSLEPREDYNEQFF.

CDR3 in amino acids: CASSPPVAGVRVTQYF. Written as DNA, the CDR3 is TGTGCCAGCAGTCCTCCGGTAGCGGGAGTTCGAGTGACCCAGTACTTC. The chain carries TRBV28 and TRBJ2-5; 9 nucleotides line up with TRBD2. This CDR3 is 16 amino acids long. The trim removed 5 bases at V and 7 bases at J, leaving 14 bases unmatched. CDR1 and CDR2 (germline): MDHEN, SYDVKM.

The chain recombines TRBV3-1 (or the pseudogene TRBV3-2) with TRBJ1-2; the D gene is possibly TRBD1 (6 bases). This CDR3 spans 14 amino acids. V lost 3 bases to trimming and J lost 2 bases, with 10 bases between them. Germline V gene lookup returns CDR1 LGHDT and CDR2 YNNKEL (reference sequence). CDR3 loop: CASSQDSSNYGYTF. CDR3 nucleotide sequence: TGTGCCAGCAGCCAGGACAGTTCGAACTATGGCTACACCTTC.

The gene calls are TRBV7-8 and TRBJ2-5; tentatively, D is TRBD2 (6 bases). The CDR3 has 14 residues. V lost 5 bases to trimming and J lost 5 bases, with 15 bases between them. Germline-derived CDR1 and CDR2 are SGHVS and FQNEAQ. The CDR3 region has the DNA TGTGCCAGCAGCCCGCGGGGCAATCCGGAGACCCAGTACTTC. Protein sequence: CASSPRGNPETQYF.

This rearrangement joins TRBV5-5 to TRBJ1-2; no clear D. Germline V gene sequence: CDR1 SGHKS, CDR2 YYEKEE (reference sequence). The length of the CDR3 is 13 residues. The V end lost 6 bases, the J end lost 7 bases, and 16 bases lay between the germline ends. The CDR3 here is CASTRDYVSGYTF. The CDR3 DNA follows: TGTGCCAGCACCCGCGATTACGTTAGTGGCTACACCTTC.

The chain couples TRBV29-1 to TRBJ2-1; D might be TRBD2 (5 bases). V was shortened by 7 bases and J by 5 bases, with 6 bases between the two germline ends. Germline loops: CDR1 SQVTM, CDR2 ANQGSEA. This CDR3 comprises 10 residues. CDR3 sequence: CSGADNEQFF. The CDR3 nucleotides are TGCAGCGGAGCGGACAATGAGCAGTTCTTC.

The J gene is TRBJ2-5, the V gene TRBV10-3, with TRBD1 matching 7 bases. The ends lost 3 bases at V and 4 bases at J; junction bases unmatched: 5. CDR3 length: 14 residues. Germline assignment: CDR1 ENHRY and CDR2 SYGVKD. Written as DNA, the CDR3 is TGTGCCATCAGTGACTCGACAGGGACAGAGACCCAGTACTTC. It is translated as CAISDSTGTETQYF.

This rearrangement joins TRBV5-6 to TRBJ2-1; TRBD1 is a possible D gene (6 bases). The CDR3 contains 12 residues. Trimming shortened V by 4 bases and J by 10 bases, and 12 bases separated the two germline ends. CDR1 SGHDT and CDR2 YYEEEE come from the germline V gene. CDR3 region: CASSIGGGEQFF. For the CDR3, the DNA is TGTGCCAGCAGCATAGGGGGTGGAGAGCAGTTCTTC.

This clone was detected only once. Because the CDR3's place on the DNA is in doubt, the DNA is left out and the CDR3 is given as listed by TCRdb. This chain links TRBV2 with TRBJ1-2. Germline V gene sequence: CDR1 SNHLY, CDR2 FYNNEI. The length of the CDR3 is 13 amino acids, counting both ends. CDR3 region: CASILEEVRGYTF.

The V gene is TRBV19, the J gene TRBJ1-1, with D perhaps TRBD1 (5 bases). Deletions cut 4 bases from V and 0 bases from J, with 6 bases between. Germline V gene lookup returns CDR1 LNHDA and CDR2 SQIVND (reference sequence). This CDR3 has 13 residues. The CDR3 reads CASSRTMNTEAFF. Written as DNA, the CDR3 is TGTGCCAGTAGTAGGACAATGAACACTGAAGCTTTCTTT. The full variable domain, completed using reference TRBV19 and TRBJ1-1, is DGGITQSPKYLFRKEGQNVTLSCEQNLNHDAMYWYRQDPGQGLRLIYYSQIVNDFQKGDIAEGYSVSREKKESFPLTVTSAQKNPTAFYLCASSRTMNTEAFFGQGTRLTVV.

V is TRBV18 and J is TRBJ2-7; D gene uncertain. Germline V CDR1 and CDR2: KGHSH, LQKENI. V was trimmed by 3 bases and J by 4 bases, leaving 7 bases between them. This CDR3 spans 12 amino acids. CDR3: CASSPSEYEQYF. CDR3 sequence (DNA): TGTGCCAGCTCACCCTCCGAGTACGAGCAGTACTTC.

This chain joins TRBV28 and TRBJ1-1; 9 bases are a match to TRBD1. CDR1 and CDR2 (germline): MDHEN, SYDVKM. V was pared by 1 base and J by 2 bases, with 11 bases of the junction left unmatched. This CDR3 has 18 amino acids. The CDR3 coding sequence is TGTGCCAGCAGTTTATATTTGCTTGGGGACAGGGCAAACACTGAAGCTTTCTTT. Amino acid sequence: CASSLYLLGDRANTEAFF.

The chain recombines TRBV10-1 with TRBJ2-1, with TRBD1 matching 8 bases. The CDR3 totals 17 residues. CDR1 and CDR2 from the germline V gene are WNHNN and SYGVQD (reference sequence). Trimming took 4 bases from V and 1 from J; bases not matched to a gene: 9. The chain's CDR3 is CASSGSFQGASYNEQFF. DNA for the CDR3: TGCGCCAGCAGTGGAAGTTTCCAGGGGGCTTCCTACAATGAGCAGTTCTTC.

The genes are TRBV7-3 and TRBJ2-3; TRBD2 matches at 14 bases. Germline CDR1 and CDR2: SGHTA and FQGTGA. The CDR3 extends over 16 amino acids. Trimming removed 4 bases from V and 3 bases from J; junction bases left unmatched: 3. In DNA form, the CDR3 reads TGTGCCAGCAGCTCAGGACTAGCGGGAGGTACAGATACGCAGTATTTT. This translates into CASSSGLAGGTDTQYF.